This T cell receptor beta chain was captured in a study of T cells in tuberculosis. Points from the study as a whole: A GMM-specific repertoire classifier reached approximately 90% accuracy, AUROC over 0.85.

Some clones are missing from TCRdb's copy, which holds only in-frame ones; the method was immunoSEQ multiplex PCR. The table shows roughly 29,000 clones, with just over 90% occurring only once. The germline V gene has CDR1 SNHLY and CDR2 FYNNEI. The CDR3 has 11 amino acids. V was pared by 6 bases and J by 9 bases, with 9 bases between. Points on this clone: Its antigen is still unknown.

V gene TRBV2 combines with J gene TRBJ1-5, with a weak D call TRBD1 (5 bases). Sequencing input: PBMCs. The TCR originated in a donor between 5 and 29 years old with latent tuberculosis or without tuberculosis infection. DNA for the CDR3: TGTGCCAGCAGGGGGGGAGGGCCCCAGCATTTT. It codes for CASRGGGPQHF.